This paragraph reports one T cell receptor beta chain. Its specificity is unknown. Sequencing used immunoSEQ multiplex PCR; TCRdb keeps in-frame clones, though not all of them. The sample lists about 69,000 clones, about 80% occurring once. This CDR3 has 12 residues. The V gene lost 11 bases and the J gene lost 2 bases, with 10 bases spanning the gap. Germline values: CDR1 LGHDT, CDR2 YNNKEL (reference sequence). This record belongs to a study of T cell responses to AZD1222 COVID-19 vaccine. Whole-study findings and limits: Baseline seropositives among AZD1222 recipients totaled only 5 to 7. Spike-specific TCRs gained breadth and depth after people received two AZD1222 doses.

This sequence joins TRBV3-1 (or the pseudogene TRBV3-2) and TRBJ1-5; D uncertain. The sample here was peripheral blood, taken 28 days after the second AZD1222 dose. The TCR originated in an adult who received the AZD1222 COVID-19 vaccine. The chain's CDR3 is CAGHRGNQPQHF. CDR3 DNA sequence: TGTGCCGGTCATAGAGGCAATCAGCCCCAGCATTTT.